The 8 T cell receptor beta chains given below trace back to one sample, sequenced in a study of metastatic and nonmetastatic thyroid tumors. TCRdb re-called the PCR reads with MiXCR. In the table there are about 24,000 clones, around 21% of which are singletons. Before thyroid surgery, none of the patients had received any treatment. What was sequenced was blood. Receptors originate from a male donor with papillary thyroid cancer or a benign thyroid nodule (not recorded which). Some clones in this sample may be carry-over from other donors' samples.

This clone has at least ten counts. A much larger clone lies one base from this, so it may be a read error. The same CDR3 also results from other DNA sequences found in this sample. The CDR3 DNA is TGTGCCAGCAGCCTTAGCGGGAGGCGGACAGATACGCAGTATTTT. Translating gives CASSLSGRRTDTQYF. The rearrangement uses TRBV7-8 and TRBJ2-3, with 10 bases matching TRBD2. J gave up 3 bases and V 5 bases, and 5 bases lay outside the gene matches. The CDR3 sequence is 15 residues long. The germline gives CDR1 SGHVS, CDR2 FQNEAQ. Using reference TRBV7-8 and TRBJ2-3 for the parts outside the CDR3, the full variable domain is GAGVSQSPRYKVAKRGQDVALRCDPISGHVSLFWYQQALGQGPEFLTYFQNEAQLDKSGLPSDRFFAERPEGSVSTLKIQRTQQEDSAVYLCASSLSGRRTDTQYFGPGTRLTVL.

A word on this clone: One end of the junction does not line up with germline, which may come from a read error. The J gene is TRBJ2-3, the V gene TRBV11-2, with 7 bases matching TRBD2. Germline assignment: CDR1 SGHAT and CDR2 FQNNGV. The CDR3 loop spans 18 amino acids. CDR3 in DNA: TGTGCCAGCACCGAGAGCAGCCGACTAGCTGCTAGCACATATACGCAGTATTTT. As protein: CASTESSRLAASTYTQYF. Variable domain in full (rest from reference TRBV11-2 and TRBJ2-3): EAGVAQSPRYKIIEKRQSVAFWCNPISGHATLYWYQQILGQGPKLLIQFQNNGVVDDSQLPKDRFSAERLKGVDSTLKIQPAKLEDSAVYLCASTESSRLAASTYTQYFGPGTRLTVL.

The chain has TRBV20-1 and TRBJ2-2, with D tentatively TRBD2 (6 bases). V was trimmed by 1 base and J by 7 bases, leaving 13 bases between them. CDR1 and CDR2 (germline): DFQATT, SNEGSKA (reference sequence). This CDR3 comprises 14 residues. The CDR3 nucleotides read TGCAGTGCTAGAGCGGAGGGAACGGGCGGGGAGCTGTTTTTT. This translates into CSARAEGTGGELFF.

The J gene is TRBJ2-7, the V gene TRBV20-1; TRBD1 agrees at 7 bases. Looked up from germline, CDR1 is DFQATT and CDR2 is SNEGSKA (reference sequence). The CDR3 loop spans 16 amino acids. The V and J ends lost 0 bases and 4 bases, in that order; junction bases with no gene match: 12. The DNA for the CDR3 is TGCAGTGCTAGAGATCGAAGAACCACAGGGGAATACGAGCAGTACTTC. This gives the protein CSARDRRTTGEYEQYF.

This clone has ten or more counts. This sequence joins TRBV20-1 and TRBJ2-3; TRBD2 agrees at 9 bases. Per the germline V gene, CDR1 is DFQATT and CDR2 is SNEGSKA (reference sequence). The CDR3 loop spans 15 amino acids. Trimming removed 3 bases from V and 5 bases from J; junction bases left unmatched: 9. CDR3 in amino acids: CSASWDSGGGDTQYF. The CDR3, as DNA: TGCAGTGCTAGTTGGGATAGCGGGGGAGGAGATACGCAGTATTTT.

By proportion, this clone is medium-sized. This chain joins TRBV27 and TRBJ2-2, with 7 nucleotides matching TRBD1. Germline lookup yields CDR1 MNHEY and CDR2 SMNVEV (reference sequence). V lost 8 bases to trimming and J lost 3 bases; unmatched junction nucleotides: 9. The length of the CDR3 is 15 residues. Here the CDR3 DNA reads TGTGCCAGCTGGGGACAGCCAGATGACACCGGGGAGCTGTTTTTT. Encoded protein: CASWGQPDDTGELFF.

This clone has a count of ten or more. The gene calls are TRBV28 and TRBJ2-5; 7 nucleotides agree with TRBD1. The V gene end was trimmed by 4 bases and the J gene end by 0 bases; junction bases not matched to a gene: 2. The CDR3 loop spans 14 amino acids. The germline V gene encodes CDR1 MDHEN and CDR2 SYDVKM. The CDR3 DNA reads TGTGCCAGCAGTTCGGGACAGAACCAAGAGACCCAGTACTTC. Translated: CASSSGQNQETQYF.

The rearrangement uses TRBV28 and TRBJ2-7, with no clear D. V was cut by 5 bases and J by 8 bases, with 16 bases left in between. The CDR3 runs 13 residues. CDR1 is MDHEN, CDR2 SYDVKM, per germline. CDR3 coding DNA: TGTGCCAGCAGTCCACCCCCCAGGCTTAAGCAGTACTTC. Protein sequence: CASSPPPRLKQYF.